Following are 13 T cell receptor beta chains from one sample sequenced in a study of type 1 and type 2 diabetes patients (dated by TCRdb to 2016 to 2017). These reads were obtained on an Illumina MiSeq. TCRbeta CDR3 amplification used genomic DNA from the sorted T cell subsets as template. The TCRbeta CDR3 region was amplified by multiplex PCR using 30 forward and 13 reverse primers. TCRdb reran the public reads through fastp at Q25 and MiXCR, keeping productive beta chains. Each CDR3 protein gets just one entry, which takes the most common genes and DNA from the rows behind it. The sample data list around 300,000 distinct CDR3 sequences, and 45% to 60% of these were observed just once. Together, the top ten hold around 15% of the sample. The sample consisted of peripheral blood mononuclear cells (PBMCs). These receptors came from a man in his late teens or twenties with type 2 diabetes.

The chain carries TRBV10-1 and TRBJ2-7; no clear D gene. V was shortened by 5 bases and J by 0 bases, with 17 bases between the two germline ends. Germline CDR1 is WNHNN and CDR2 is SYGVQD (reference sequence). There are 16 residues in the CDR3. The CDR3 reads CASSSAGHWTSYEQYF. As DNA, the CDR3 is TGCGCCAGCAGTTCTGCCGGGCATTGGACCTCCTACGAGCAGTACTTC.

The chain uses TRBV2 and TRBJ2-5; D uncertain. The CDR3 sequence is 12 residues long. Trimming cost V 7 bases and J 2 bases, with 8 bases left between them. Germline V gene data show CDR1 as SNHLY and CDR2 as FYNNEI. CDR3 region: CASTVWQETQYF. CDR3 DNA: TGTGCCAGCACGGTGTGGCAAGAGACCCAGTACTTC.

A word on this clonotype: With a much larger clone just one base away, this may be a read error. This chain joins TRBV7-2 and TRBJ1-1; unclear D gene. Germline CDR1 and CDR2: SGHTA and FQGNSA. This CDR3 region has 13 residues. The CDR3 spells CASSPYMNTKAFF. As DNA, the CDR3 is TGTGCCAGCAGCCCATACATGAACACTAAAGCTTTCTTT.

This clonotype appeared once. The rearrangement links TRBV7-2 to TRBJ2-3, with no clear D. Trimming took 5 bases from V and 14 from J, leaving 20 bases between them. CDR1 is SGHTA, CDR2 FQGNSA, per germline. CDR3 length: 13 residues. The CDR3 loop reads CASSARHRSKRYF. The CDR3 DNA sequence: TGTGCCAGCAGCGCAAGACATAGGTCCAAGCGGTATTTT.

CDR3 sequence (DNA): TGCAGTGCTAGAGATATTAGTTCCGGGGGATACGAGCAGTACTTC. The encoded protein is CSARDISSGGYEQYF. The J gene is TRBJ2-7, the V gene TRBV20-1; TRBD2 might be the D (6 bases). Germline V gives CDR1 DFQATT, CDR2 SNEGSKA (reference sequence). V gave up 0 bases and J gave up 4 bases, with 16 bases separating them. The CDR3 covers 15 residues.

The chain carries TRBV12-3 or TRBV12-4 and TRBJ1-1, with 7 bases lining up with TRBD1. This CDR3 has 13 residues. J gave up 3 bases and V 8 bases, and 6 bases lay outside the gene matches. CDR3 in amino acids: CASGTGAYTEAFF. The DNA of the CDR3 is TGTGCCAGCGGTACAGGGGCCTACACTGAAGCTTTCTTT.

The table lists this clonotype with a few counts. The J gene is TRBJ2-2, the V gene TRBV6-5; TRBD1 or TRBD2 may be the D gene (5 bases each). This CDR3 has 14 residues. Trimming shortened V by 2 bases and J by 1 base, and 5 bases separated the two germline ends. CDR1 and CDR2 from the germline V gene are MNHEY and SVGAGI. The CDR3 coding sequence is TGTGCCAGCAGTTACGGGGGGAACACCGGGGAGCTGTTTTTT. Translated: CASSYGGNTGELFF.

This clonotype has only a few counts. The chain combines TRBV7-2 with TRBJ2-5; D unclear. CDR1 is SGHTA and CDR2 is FQGNSA in the germline V gene. V was clipped by 5 bases and J by 5 bases, with 15 bases between them. This CDR3 contains 14 residues. CDR3 residues: CASSKNGPVETQYF. The CDR3 bases are TGTGCCAGCAGCAAGAACGGGCCAGTGGAGACCCAGTACTTC. The full variable domain, completed using reference TRBV7-2 and TRBJ2-5, is GAGVSQSPSNKVTEKGKDVELRCDPISGHTALYWYRQSLGQGLEFLIYFQGNSAPDKSGLPSDRFSAERTGGSVSTLTIQRTQQEDSAVYLCASSKNGPVETQYFGPGTRLLVL.

CDR3 DNA sequence: TGCGCCAGCATGAGTCCCTACAGGGAAACCGGGGAGCTGTTTTTT. Protein sequence: CASMSPYRETGELFF. This rearrangement joins TRBV10-2 to TRBJ2-2; the D gene is possibly TRBD1 (6 bases). V was clipped by 7 bases and J by 5 bases, with 17 bases between them. This CDR3 has 15 residues. Germline V gene lookup returns CDR1 WSHSY and CDR2 SAAADI.

This rearrangement joins TRBV2 to TRBJ2-7; TRBD1 agrees at 8 bases. The length of the CDR3 is 15 residues. Germline V lookup: CDR1 SNHLY, CDR2 FYNNEI. V shed 3 bases, J shed 7 bases, and the junction held 11 bases outside the gene matches. CDR3: CASSEVRTGTGEQYF. For the CDR3, the DNA is TGTGCCAGCAGTGAGGTTCGGACAGGGACTGGAGAGCAGTACTTC.

V gene TRBV19 combines with J gene TRBJ2-5, with D hard to call. The CDR3 spans 12 residues. V lost 4 bases and J lost 5, with 8 bases in between. The germline V gene has CDR1 LNHDA and CDR2 SQIVND (reference sequence). CDR3 in DNA: TGTGCCAGTAGTACACAAAAGGAGACCCAGTACTTC. Its translation is CASSTQKETQYF.

This clonotype was detected ten times or more. The junction shows a germline mismatch at one end, possibly a read error. The chain recombines TRBV7-7 with TRBJ1-6; D remains ambiguous. Germline V gene lookup returns CDR1 SSHAT and CDR2 FNYEAQ (reference sequence). The CDR3 has 12 residues. DNA of the CDR3: TGTGCTAGCAGCTTTCAGGATTCACCCCTCCACTTT. This translates into CASSFQDSPLHF.

The CDR3 DNA follows: TGTGCCAGCAGTTTAAGTCCCCTCGGCAAAAAGTATGGCTACACCTTC. Protein: CASSLSPLGKKYGYTF. The rearrangement links TRBV28 to TRBJ1-2; D call uncertain. The CDR3 runs to 16 residues. Per the germline V gene, CDR1 is MDHEN and CDR2 is SYDVKM. V was cut by 2 bases and J by 5 bases, with 18 bases left in between.